These 15 T cell receptor beta chains came from one sample sequenced in a study of cytomegalovirus exposure and HLA in healthy donors. The study ran its PCR with 60 Vbeta and 13 Jbeta primers. Here immunoSEQ multiplex PCR was the method, and the copy in TCRdb shows in-frame clones only, minus some. The repertoire holds more than 80,000 clones, with around 73% as singletons. Sequencing was carried out using PBMCs. Receptors originate from a woman in her 40s in good health and CMV-seropositive.

This chain links TRBV5-6 with TRBJ2-7; 10 positions match TRBD2. Germline CDR1 SGHDT, CDR2 YYEEEE. The CDR3 covers 15 residues. The ends lost 0 bases at V and 5 bases at J; junction bases unmatched: 5. This chain's CDR3 is CASSLVGSGRNEQYF. In nucleotides, the CDR3 is TGTGCCAGCAGCTTGGTCGGTAGCGGGAGGAACGAGCAGTACTTC. Full variable domain (outside the CDR3, taken from reference TRBV5-6 and TRBJ2-7): DAGVTQSPTHLIKTRGQQVTLRCSPKSGHDTVSWYQQALGQGPQFIFQYYEEEERQRGNFPDRFSGHQFPNYSSELNVNALLLGDSALYLCASSLVGSGRNEQYFGPGTRLTVT.

This clone has only one observation. The rearrangement uses TRBV30 and TRBJ2-2; 8 bases agree with TRBD2. The CDR3 is 13 residues long. Germline-derived CDR1 and CDR2 are GTSNPN and SVGIG (reference sequence). The V gene end was trimmed by 3 bases and the J gene end by 7 bases; junction bases not matched to a gene: 4. The DNA for the CDR3 is TGTGCCTGGAGCGGGAGGGCCGGCGGGGAGCTGTTTTTT. This encodes CAWSGRAGGELFF. Supplemented by reference TRBV30 and TRBJ2-2, the full variable domain reads SQTIHQWPATLVQPVGSPLSLECTVEGTSNPNLYWYRQAAGRGLQLLFYSVGIGQISSEVPQNLSASRPQDRQFILSSKKLLLSDSGFYLCAWSGRAGGELFFGEGSRLTVL.

The CDR3 DNA follows: TGCGCCAGCAGCTTGGAGCAGGGGTATGGCTACACCTTC. It encodes CASSLEQGYGYTF. This sequence joins TRBV5-1 and TRBJ1-2, with D possibly TRBD1 on 6 matching bases. The CDR3 consists of 13 residues. V was shortened by 0 bases and J by 5 bases, with 8 bases between the two germline ends. Germline CDR1 reads SGHRS; CDR2 reads YFSETQ.

The V call is TRBV6-5, the J call TRBJ2-3; 13 bases align to TRBD2. V lost 6 bases to trimming and J lost 3 bases; unmatched junction nucleotides: 3. The CDR3 spans 15 residues. Germline CDR1 is MNHEY and CDR2 is SVGAGI. The CDR3 DNA follows: TGTGCCAGCAGCCGGACTAGCGGGAGAACAGATACGCAGTATTTT. It specifies CASSRTSGRTDTQYF.

The chain employs TRBV10-3 and TRBJ1-1, with unresolved D. The CDR3 spans 12 residues. Germline CDR1 reads ENHRY; CDR2 reads SYGVKD. Trimming took off 6 bases at V and 7 bases at J, with 12 bases between the two ends. This CDR3 is CAISVAGNEAFF. In DNA, the CDR3 is TGTGCCATCAGCGTAGCCGGGAATGAAGCTTTCTTT.

The rearrangement joins TRBV30 to TRBJ2-1, with 7 bases that match TRBD1. CDR1 and CDR2 (germline): GTSNPN, SVGIG (reference sequence). The CDR3 runs to 13 residues. V lost 0 bases and J lost 8; bases outside the gene matches: 4. For the CDR3, the DNA is TGTGCCTGGAGTGTAAAAGGGGGCGATGAGCAGTTCTTC. It is translated as CAWSVKGGDEQFF. Together with reference TRBV30 and TRBJ2-1, the CDR3 gives the full variable domain: SQTIHQWPATLVQPVGSPLSLECTVEGTSNPNLYWYRQAAGRGLQLLFYSVGIGQISSEVPQNLSASRPQDRQFILSSKKLLLSDSGFYLCAWSVKGGDEQFFGPGTRLTVL.

The chain joins TRBV19 to TRBJ1-5; TRBD1 is a possible D gene (5 bases). The V end was cut by 3 bases, the J end by 0 bases, with 15 bases between. Germline V gene sequence: CDR1 LNHDA, CDR2 SQIVND (reference sequence). This CDR3 region has 17 residues. In nucleotides, the CDR3 is TGTGCCAGTAGTATCCCGACCGACAGTTATAGCAATCAGCCCCAGCATTTT. This gives the protein CASSIPTDSYSNQPQHF.

A few counts support this clone. V is TRBV6-4 and J is TRBJ2-3, with TRBD1 identical over 7 bases. The CDR3 length is 16 residues. Germline V gene sequence: CDR1 MRHNA, CDR2 SNTAGT. V lost 1 base and J lost 4; bases outside the gene matches: 8. For the CDR3, the DNA is TGTGCCAGCAGTGACTTGATAGGGGGCGGATCAGATACGCAGTATTTT. It codes for CASSDLIGGGSDTQYF.

CDR3 sequence (DNA): TGTGCCAGTGGAGAGACAGGGGAGGATGAAAAACTGTTTTTT. This encodes CASGETGEDEKLFF. The chain recombines TRBV19 with TRBJ1-4; 8 bases are a match to TRBD1. The V and J ends lost 8 bases and 6 bases, in that order; junction bases with no gene match: 8. Germline-derived CDR1 and CDR2 are LNHDA and SQIVND (reference sequence). This CDR3 is 14 amino acids long.

This clone has just one count. The chain carries TRBV6-4 and TRBJ1-5, with D possibly matching TRBD1 (6 bases). CDR3 length equals 13 residues. In germline, CDR1 is MRHNA, CDR2 SNTAGT. With 3 bases removed from V and 5 bases from J, the gap between germline ends came to 8 bases. CDR3 residues: CASSESGDQPQHF. CDR3 nucleotide sequence: TGTGCCAGCAGTGAGTCAGGGGATCAGCCCCAGCATTTT.

The V call is TRBV7-9, the J call TRBJ2-1, with TRBD2 matching 12 bases. The CDR3 totals 16 residues. Germline V gene sequence: CDR1 SEHNR, CDR2 FQNEAQ (reference sequence). The junction had 11 bases not matched to a gene; V was cut back by 6 bases and J by 8 bases. The CDR3 is CASRGTTSGSLDEQFF. CDR3 nucleotide sequence: TGTGCCAGCAGGGGGACGACTAGCGGGAGTTTGGATGAGCAGTTCTTC.

This rearrangement joins TRBV28 to TRBJ1-6; TRBD1 agrees at 9 bases. The CDR3 extends over 15 amino acids. Germline assignment: CDR1 MDHEN and CDR2 SYDVKM. Trimming at V came to 1 base and at J to 8 bases, leaving 3 bases not matched to a gene. The CDR3 here is CASSLLRTGDSPLHF. The CDR3 DNA follows: TGTGCCAGCAGTTTATTAAGGACAGGGGATTCACCCCTCCACTTT.

J is TRBJ2-3 and V is TRBV11-3; 7 nucleotides match TRBD2. The germline V gene encodes CDR1 SGHNT and CDR2 YENEEA. The CDR3 has 14 residues. V dropped 0 bases and J dropped 12; count of bases not matched to a gene: 9. Here the CDR3 reads CASSLDLAAGDQYF. CDR3 nucleotides: TGTGCCAGCAGCTTAGATCTGGCGGCGGGAGACCAGTATTTT.

This clone is a singleton in its sample. The V and J genes are TRBV5-5 and TRBJ2-7; 8 bases match TRBD2. With V trimmed by 4 bases and J by 2 bases, 5 bases remained unmatched. This CDR3 contains 14 residues. The germline CDR1 and CDR2 sequences are SGHKS and YYEKEE (reference sequence). CDR3 amino acids: CASSALAGAYEQYF. The CDR3 DNA reads as TGTGCCAGCAGCGCGCTAGCGGGTGCCTACGAGCAGTACTTC.

V gene TRBV14 combines with J gene TRBJ2-7, with 9 bases lining up with TRBD2. The length of the CDR3 is 13 residues. J lost 2 bases, V lost 8 bases, and 4 bases had no gene match. CDR1 is SGHDN, CDR2 FVKESK, per germline. The DNA for the CDR3 is TGTGCCAGCGCGCTAGCGGGGACCTACGAGCAGTACTTC. Its protein is CASALAGTYEQYF.